The rows below give T cell receptor beta chains drawn from one sample of a study of cytomegalovirus exposure and HLA in healthy donors. Libraries were prepared by immunoSEQ multiplex PCR; TCRdb keeps only in-frame clonotypes and omits some of them. Altogether around 92,000 clones are present, about 74% being singletons, with the ten largest covering approximately 15%. Sequencing was carried out using PBMCs. The receptors here all came from a man in his fifties or sixties in good health and CMV-seropositive. The CDR3 runs from the conserved cysteine through the conserved F or W. Each record gives: V gene, J gene, D gene, clone size, CDR3 DNA, CDR3 protein. The D gene is left open where the match is weak. Some rows mark clone size as missing; the rest say once, few, many or name a class of expanded clone.

>TRBV6-5|TRBJ1-1|NA|NA
TGTGCCAGCACCGATGGGGGGGGTACTGAAGCTTTCTTT
CASTDGGGTEAFF
>TRBV7-9|TRBJ2-6|TRBD1|NA
TGTGCCAGCAGCTTAGGCCCTGGACAGGGAATCTCTGGGGCCAACGTCCTGACTTTC
CASSLGPGQGISGANVLTF
>TRBV15|TRBJ2-5|NA|NA
TGTGCCACCAGGGTTGGCGGCCGACAAGAGACCCAGTACTTC
CATRVGGRQETQYF
>TRBV7-8|TRBJ1-1|TRBD1|NA
TGTGCCAGCAGCTCCCGACAGGGGGGCACTGAAGCTTTCTTT
CASSSRQGGTEAFF
>TRBV5-4|TRBJ1-5|TRBD1|NA
TGTGCCAGCAGCTCATCAGGGGACAGGATTAACCCATGTCAGCCCCAGCATTTT
CASSSSGDRINPCQPQHF
>TRBV5-1|TRBJ1-2|TRBD1|few
TGCGCCAGCAGCTTGTACGGGGACAGGGTATATGGCTACACCTTC
CASSLYGDRVYGYTF
>TRBV27|TRBJ1-6|TRBD1|NA
TGTGCCAGCAGTTTATTCGCGGACAGGGCTAATTCACCCCTCCACTTT
CASSLFADRANSPLHF
>TRBV19|TRBJ2-5|TRBD1|NA
TGTGCCAGTAGTTCAGGACAGGGAGAGACCCAGTACTTC
CASSSGQGETQYF
>TRBV2|TRBJ1-1|NA|NA
TGTGCCAGCATCAGTATTGGGAGCACTGAAGCTTTCTTT
CASISIGSTEAFF
>TRBV7-3|TRBJ2-6|NA|NA
TGTGCCAGCAGCTTAACAAACGGAGGCTCTGGGGCCAACGTCCTGACTTTC
CASSLTNGGSGANVLTF
>TRBV29-1|TRBJ2-5|NA|NA
TGCAGCGGCGCAGGGGCCCAAGAGACCCAGTACTTC
CSGAGAQETQYF
>TRBV7-2|TRBJ2-2|NA|NA
TGTGCCAGCAGCGTTTCGCAGGGGAACACCGGGGAGCTGTTTTTT
CASSVSQGNTGELFF
>TRBV6-1|TRBJ2-7|TRBD2|few
TGTGCCAGCAGTGAAAGCGGGGTGAGCTCCTACGAGCAGTACTTC
CASSESGVSSYEQYF
>TRBV11-2|TRBJ2-7|NA|NA
TGTGCCAGCAGCTTAGGTCGGGGGTACGAGCAGTACTTC
CASSLGRGYEQYF
>TRBV28|TRBJ2-7|TRBD2|NA
TGTGCCAGCAGTTCACTAGCGGGGGACCAATTCGAGCAGTACTTC
CASSSLAGDQFEQYF
>TRBV5-6|TRBJ2-7|NA|NA
TGTGCCAGCAGCTTGGTAGGGACTCATAGGGACTACGAGCAGTACTTC
CASSLVGTHRDYEQYF
>TRBV11-3|TRBJ2-7|NA|once
TGTGCCAGCAGCTTAACAGACAGGAGCCCGGAGGTGTACTTC
CASSLTDRSPEVYF
>TRBV7-3|TRBJ1-6|NA|NA
TGTGCCAGCAGCTTAGTCGAGGATTCACCCCTCCACTTT
CASSLVEDSPLHF
>TRBV6-6|TRBJ1-4|NA|NA
TGTGCCAGCAGTTTAACAGGACAAACTAATGAAAAACTGTTTTTT
CASSLTGQTNEKLFF
>TRBV19|TRBJ2-3|NA|NA
TGTGCCAGTAGTATATGGGGCGCAGATACGCAGTATTTT
CASSIWGADTQYF
>TRBV28|TRBJ2-4|TRBD1|NA
TGTGCCAGCACCACAGGGGTTGACATTCAGTACTTC
CASTTGVDIQYF
>TRBV7-6|TRBJ2-7|NA|few
TGTGCCAGCAGCTTAAATGGTCCCCGGGACTACGAGCAGTACTTC
CASSLNGPRDYEQYF
>TRBV27|TRBJ2-7|TRBD2|few
TGTGCCAGCAGGCCAAGCGGGGGACCCTACGAGCAGTACTTC
CASRPSGGPYEQYF
>TRBV6-5|TRBJ2-7|NA|NA
TGTGCCAGCAGTCCCGGACAGACCCGCTACGAGCAGTACTTC
CASSPGQTRYEQYF
>TRBV2|TRBJ1-1|NA|NA
TGTGCCAGCAGGCCTTTGACTGTGGTTGAAGCTCTCTTT
CASRPLTVVEALF
>TRBV6-1|TRBJ2-7|TRBD1|NA
TGTGCCAGCAGTGAATGGACAGGATTTTCCTACGAGCAGTACTTC
CASSEWTGFSYEQYF
>TRBV5-6|TRBJ1-1|NA|NA
TGTGCCAGCAGCCCCTCTCGGGGGGGGCGGATGATGAACACTGAAGCTTTCTTT
CASSPSRGGRMMNTEAFF
>TRBV5-6|TRBJ1-1|NA|NA
TGTGCCAGCAGCTTGTTGGGGGGGGCGAACACTGAAGCTTTCTTT
CASSLLGGANTEAFF
>TRBV7-9|TRBJ2-6|NA|NA
TGTTCCAGCAGCATACAGAACTCTGGGGCCAACGTCCTGACTTTC
CSSSIQNSGANVLTF
>TRBV12-5|TRBJ2-7|NA|NA
TGTGCTAGTGGTTTGGCGCCCGGGAGCATGTACTTC
CASGLAPGSMYF
>TRBV5-1|TRBJ2-1|TRBD1|NA
TGCGCCAGCAGCTTGGACAGGGGCAATGAGCAGTTCTTC
CASSLDRGNEQFF
>TRBV5-1|TRBJ2-5|NA|NA
TGCGCCAGCAGCTCGGGTACAGGGTCAGAGACCCAGTACTTC
CASSSGTGSETQYF
>TRBV18|TRBJ2-2|TRBD1|once
TGTGCCAGCTCACCAGTGTCAGGGGGCACCGGGGAGCTGTTTTTT
CASSPVSGGTGELFF
>TRBV21-1|TRBJ2-7|NA|NA
TGTGCCAGCAGCAAAGAGATATTGGGCAGAGCCTACGAGCAGTACTTC
CASSKEILGRAYEQYF
>TRBV10-3|TRBJ2-3|TRBD1|NA
TGTGCCATCAGTGAGACGGACAGGGGGCCCACAGATACGCAGTATTTT
CAISETDRGPTDTQYF
>TRBV28|TRBJ2-7|NA|NA
TGTGCCAGCAGTTCAACCGGGACATATCACGAGCAGTACTTC
CASSSTGTYHEQYF